These 27 T cell receptor beta chains came from one sample sequenced in a study of blood T cell repertoires in COVID-19. Here immunoSEQ multiplex PCR was the method, and the copy in TCRdb shows in-frame clones only, minus some. The sample has about 320,000 clones, around 82% seen once. Sequenced: peripheral blood. These receptor sequences come from a woman aged 45-65 years with acute or convalescent COVID-19.

The CDR3 region is CASSRTGGGNTIYF. Written as DNA, the CDR3 is TGTGCCAGTAGTAGGACAGGGGGCGGAAACACCATATATTTT. The chain joins TRBV19 to TRBJ1-3, with 11 bases matching TRBD1. With V trimmed by 4 bases and J by 4 bases, 0 bases remained unmatched. The CDR3 sequence is 14 residues long. In germline, CDR1 is LNHDA, CDR2 SQIVND (reference sequence).

The rearrangement links TRBV7-9 to TRBJ2-5; 8 bases match TRBD2. Germline CDR1 reads SEHNR; CDR2 reads FQNEAQ (reference sequence). V shed 1 base and J 1 base; nucleotides not matched to a gene: 11. There are 18 residues in the CDR3. This chain's CDR3 is CASSLGATAGGLQETQYF. The CDR3 DNA sequence: TGTGCCAGCAGCTTAGGGGCCACTGCGGGGGGCCTCCAAGAGACCCAGTACTTC.

This chain links TRBV7-8 with TRBJ1-2, with D perhaps matching TRBD1 (5 bases). Trimming shortened V by 1 base and J by 2 bases, and 8 bases separated the two germline ends. This CDR3 contains 14 residues. CDR1 SGHVS and CDR2 FQNEAQ come from the germline V gene. The chain's CDR3 is CASSLGGLNYGYTF. The CDR3 DNA sequence: TGTGCCAGCAGCTTAGGGGGACTCAACTATGGCTACACCTTC.

V and J are TRBV7-2 and TRBJ2-1; 14 bases map to TRBD2. CDR3 length: 16 residues. The J segment lost 5 bases and the V segment lost 5 bases, leaving 5 bases of the junction unmatched. From germline, CDR1 is SGHTA and CDR2 FQGNSA. This CDR3 reads CASSGSTSGGDNEQFF. As DNA, the CDR3 is TGTGCCAGCAGCGGATCGACTAGCGGGGGGGACAATGAGCAGTTCTTC.

The J gene is TRBJ1-5, the V gene TRBV5-1, with D possibly being TRBD1 (6 bases). From germline, CDR1 is SGHRS and CDR2 YFSETQ. Deletions cut 8 bases from V and 0 bases from J, with 15 bases between. This CDR3 region has 15 residues. Here the CDR3 DNA reads TGCGCCAGTAAAGACAGGCCAAATAGCAATCAGCCCCAGCATTTT. This sequence encodes CASKDRPNSNQPQHF.

The chain is built from TRBV7-2 and TRBJ1-5; tentatively, D is TRBD1 (5 bases). The germline gives CDR1 SGHTA, CDR2 FQGNSA. Trimming took 6 bases from V and 2 from J, leaving 11 bases between them. The CDR3 loop spans 14 amino acids. The CDR3: CASSRQGGNQPQHF. The DNA for the CDR3 is TGTGCCAGCAGTCGCCAGGGTGGCAATCAGCCCCAGCATTTT.

J is TRBJ2-2 and V is TRBV19, with 7 nucleotides matching TRBD1. The CDR3 consists of 15 residues. Germline CDR1 LNHDA, CDR2 SQIVND (reference sequence). The V and J ends lost 8 bases and 3 bases, in that order; junction bases with no gene match: 9. The CDR3 is CASYHRGTDTGELFF. For the CDR3, the DNA is TGTGCCAGTTATCACAGGGGTACGGACACCGGGGAGCTGTTTTTT.

This chain connects TRBV5-1 to TRBJ1-4; D is possibly TRBD1 (6 bases). V was clipped by 2 bases and J by 7 bases, with 18 bases between them. Germline assignment: CDR1 SGHRS and CDR2 YFSETQ. The CDR3 covers 16 residues. The CDR3 coding sequence is TGCGCCAGCAGCTTTCTAAATCCACAGGGAAGTGAAAAACTGTTTTTT. Amino acids: CASSFLNPQGSEKLFF.

This sequence joins TRBV19 and TRBJ1-1, with TRBD1 matching over 9 bases. Trimming removed 4 bases from V and 6 bases from J; junction bases left unmatched: 6. Germline lookup yields CDR1 LNHDA and CDR2 SQIVND (reference sequence). The length of the CDR3 is 14 residues. The CDR3, as DNA: TGTGCCAGTAGTAAGAAGGACAGGGGACCTGAAGCTTTCTTT. Protein sequence: CASSKKDRGPEAFF. Full variable domain (remainder filled in from reference TRBV19 and TRBJ1-1): DGGITQSPKYLFRKEGQNVTLSCEQNLNHDAMYWYRQDPGQGLRLIYYSQIVNDFQKGDIAEGYSVSREKKESFPLTVTSAQKNPTAFYLCASSKKDRGPEAFFGQGTRLTVV.

The sample holds one count of this clone. This sequence joins TRBV27 and TRBJ1-2; 8 nucleotides agree with TRBD1. V gave up 4 bases and J gave up 8 bases; unmatched junction bases: 3. Looked up from germline, CDR1 is MNHEY and CDR2 is SMNVEV (reference sequence). The CDR3 runs 12 residues. The DNA of the CDR3 is TGTGCCAGCAGTTCAGGGGGCAGGGGCTACACCTTC. Its protein product is CASSSGGRGYTF.

This clone was detected only a few times. The chain uses TRBV6-4 and TRBJ2-3; 11 bases are shared with TRBD2. The CDR3 consists of 15 residues. V lost 3 bases, J lost 1 base, and 0 bases stayed unmatched. The germline V gene encodes CDR1 MRHNA and CDR2 SNTAGT. CDR3 in DNA: TGTGCCAGCAGTGAGACTAGCGGGGGCACAGATACGCAGTATTTT. Its translation is CASSETSGGTDTQYF.

The chain joins TRBV3-1 (or the pseudogene TRBV3-2) to TRBJ1-2; 7 positions agree with TRBD1. Trimming took 4 bases from V and 1 from J; bases not matched to a gene: 6. The V gene's germline CDR1 is LGHDT and CDR2 YNNKEL (reference sequence). There are 15 residues in the CDR3. CDR3 DNA: TGTGCCAGCAGCCCCCGGGACAGCCTTAACTATGGCTACACCTTC. Translation gives CASSPRDSLNYGYTF.

There are many counts of this clone. This rearrangement joins TRBV6-5 to TRBJ1-2; D is ambiguous. Germline lookup yields CDR1 MNHEY and CDR2 SVGAGI. The V end was cut by 4 bases, the J end by 5 bases, with 17 bases between. The CDR3 totals 15 residues. The CDR3 loop is CASSSPQVVGYGYTF. The CDR3 DNA reads as TGTGCCAGCAGTTCCCCCCAGGTGGTCGGTTATGGCTACACCTTC.

V usage is TRBV30 and J usage is TRBJ1-2; the match to TRBD1 covers 10 bases. Germline trimming cut 0 bases from V and 4 bases from J; bases unmatched to any gene: 11. CDR1 and CDR2 from the germline V gene are GTSNPN and SVGIG (reference sequence). The CDR3 contains 17 residues. This CDR3 is CAWSVGTGVSRPYGYTF. The CDR3 DNA is TGTGCCTGGAGTGTTGGGACAGGGGTCTCCAGACCCTATGGCTACACCTTC.

This chain uses TRBV7-2 with TRBJ1-1; the match to TRBD1 covers 10 bases. The J segment lost 10 bases and the V segment lost 7 bases, leaving 9 bases of the junction unmatched. This CDR3 comprises 13 residues. CDR1 and CDR2 from the germline V gene are SGHTA and FQGNSA. The CDR3: CASNNDRGRGAFF. CDR3 coding DNA: TGTGCCAGCAACAATGACAGGGGGCGGGGAGCTTTCTTT.

The J gene is TRBJ2-1, the V gene TRBV10-3; tentative D call: TRBD2 (7 bases). The CDR3 spans 16 residues. The germline V gene encodes CDR1 ENHRY and CDR2 SYGVKD. Trimming removed 5 bases from V and 3 bases from J, with 17 bases in between. CDR3 in DNA: TGTGCCATCAGTAAGGGAGGGGGGATGGGCTACAATGAGCAGTTCTTC. Translating it yields CAISKGGGMGYNEQFF.

V gene TRBV28 combines with J gene TRBJ1-1; 7 bases line up with TRBD1. The CDR3 length is 15 residues. Looked up from germline, CDR1 is MDHEN and CDR2 is SYDVKM. The V and J ends lost 8 bases and 2 bases, in that order; junction bases with no gene match: 11. CDR3 DNA: TGTGCCAGCTCTAAAAACAGGGGTGAAAACACTGAAGCTTTCTTT. This gives the protein CASSKNRGENTEAFF.

The chain couples TRBV5-5 to TRBJ1-1; D unresolved. This CDR3 has 14 amino acids. Germline V gene sequence: CDR1 SGHKS, CDR2 YYEKEE (reference sequence). The V end lost 0 bases, the J end lost 0 bases, and 6 bases lay between the germline ends. CDR3 residues: CASSLDTLNTEAFF. CDR3 sequence (DNA): TGTGCCAGCAGCTTGGACACACTGAACACTGAAGCTTTCTTT.

The V call is TRBV11-2, the J call TRBJ1-2; D is possibly TRBD1 (6 bases). Trimming pared 6 bases from V and 7 bases from J, leaving 15 bases between. The V gene's germline CDR1 is SGHAT and CDR2 FQNNGV. The CDR3 has 13 amino acids. This CDR3 reads CASSITGTGGYTF. CDR3 nucleotides: TGTGCCAGCAGTATCACAGGGACGGGTGGCTACACCTTC.

This clone was recorded at least ten times. The chain uses TRBV9 and TRBJ1-6; D is uncertain. The V gene's germline CDR1 is SGDLS and CDR2 YYNGEE. V was pared by 4 bases and J by 8 bases, with 16 bases between. The CDR3 contains 15 residues. CDR3 protein: CASSKSWSLDSPLHF. CDR3 DNA: TGTGCCAGCAGCAAAAGTTGGAGTTTGGATTCACCCCTCCACTTT.

The table lists this clone with a few counts. The gene calls are TRBV10-3 and TRBJ1-2; tentatively, D is TRBD1 (5 bases). From germline, CDR1 is ENHRY and CDR2 SYGVKD. The CDR3 sequence is 14 residues long. V gave up 4 bases and J gave up 3 bases, with 12 bases separating them. The CDR3 nucleotides read TGTGCCATCAGTGGTCATTCGGGGGACTATGGCTACACCTTC. Translated, it gives CAISGHSGDYGYTF.

CDR3 nucleotide sequence: TGTGCCAGCAGTACTACTAACTATGGCTACACCTTC. This gives the protein CASSTTNYGYTF. V usage is TRBV6-1 and J usage is TRBJ1-2; no clear D. The CDR3 sequence is 12 residues long. Germline V gives CDR1 MNHNS, CDR2 SASEGT. Trimming stripped 5 bases from V and 0 bases from J, with 4 bases between.

The rearrangement joins TRBV7-6 to TRBJ2-7; 9 bases align to TRBD2. V shed 1 base and J 4 bases; nucleotides not matched to a gene: 5. This CDR3 comprises 15 residues. Germline values: CDR1 SGHVS, CDR2 FNYEAQ. CDR3 region: CASSLGLAGEYEQYF. Written as DNA, the CDR3 is TGTGCCAGCAGCTTAGGATTAGCGGGAGAGTACGAGCAGTACTTC.

The chain combines TRBV5-1 with TRBJ2-1; 11 nucleotides line up with TRBD1. Trimming at V came to 2 bases and at J to 8 bases, leaving 3 bases not matched to a gene. In germline, CDR1 is SGHRS, CDR2 YFSETQ. The CDR3 length is 14 residues. CDR3 region: CASSFGQGADEQFF. Here the CDR3 DNA reads TGCGCCAGCAGCTTTGGACAGGGGGCAGATGAGCAGTTCTTC.

This clone came up once. The CDR3 sequence: CASSQEGWQGYEQYF. As DNA, the CDR3 is TGTGCCAGCAGCCAAGAAGGGTGGCAGGGCTACGAGCAGTACTTC. The rearrangement joins TRBV14 to TRBJ2-7; D might be TRBD1 (5 bases). V lost 0 bases and J 3 bases, leaving 12 bases between the germline ends. CDR3 length equals 15 residues. CDR1 SGHDN and CDR2 FVKESK come from the germline V gene.

This clone appeared many times. The J gene is TRBJ1-6, the V gene TRBV5-6, with D unclear. CDR1 SGHDT and CDR2 YYEEEE come from the germline V gene. V lost 4 bases and J 9 bases, leaving 14 bases between the germline ends. This CDR3 is built from 14 residues. The CDR3 spells CASSRSTYGSPLHF. In nucleotides, the CDR3 is TGTGCCAGCAGCCGTTCCACTTATGGTTCACCCCTCCACTTT.

This clone appeared once. The genes are TRBV12-3 or TRBV12-4 and TRBJ1-2; no definite D call. The V gene lost 2 bases and the J gene lost 8 bases, with 12 bases spanning the gap. CDR3 length equals 13 residues. The CDR3 loop reads CASSLILSEGYTF. CDR3 coding DNA: TGTGCCAGCAGTTTAATCCTTAGTGAAGGCTACACCTTC.